A selection of T cell receptor beta chains follows, all from one sample in a study of neurological immune-mediated disorders. TCRdb re-derived calls from the 5' RACE reads in MiXCR, one entry per CDR3 protein. This table holds tens of thousands of distinct CDR3 sequences, roughly 3.5% found once. Material: PBMCs. These receptors were obtained from a man aged 25-45 years with multiple sclerosis. The CDR3 runs from the conserved cysteine through the conserved F or W. A D gene is named only where the DNA matches it firmly. The size of a clone is reported for some rows only, either as once, few or many, or as a class for expanded clones.

d_call: -
v_call: TRBV4-2
j_call: TRBJ2-3
clone_size: many
cdr3_nt: TGTGCCAGCAGCCAAGAGTGGGGTTACACAGATACGCAGTATTTT
cdr3_aa: CASSQEWGYTDTQYF

d_call: -
v_call: TRBV25-1
j_call: TRBJ2-5
clone_size: many
cdr3_nt: TGTGCCAGCAGTGAAGGGGGGGCATTAGAGACCCAGTACTTC
cdr3_aa: CASSEGGALETQYF

d_call: -
v_call: TRBV5-6
j_call: TRBJ2-1
clone_size: many
cdr3_nt: TGTGCCAGCAGCGGCTACGATAGGGGAAATGAGCAGTTCTTC
cdr3_aa: CASSGYDRGNEQFF

d_call: -
v_call: TRBV20-1
j_call: TRBJ1-1
clone_size: many
cdr3_nt: TGCAGTGTTAAAAGAGGGGAATCCCCTGAAGCTTTCTTT
cdr3_aa: CSVKRGESPEAFF

d_call: -
v_call: TRBV12-3/TRBV12-4
j_call: TRBJ1-1
clone_size: many
cdr3_nt: TGTGCCAGCATGCCCCCCTCTTGGAACACTGAAGCTTTCTTT
cdr3_aa: CASMPPSWNTEAFF

d_call: -
v_call: TRBV12-3/TRBV12-4
j_call: TRBJ2-2
clone_size: many
cdr3_nt: TGTGCCAGCAGTTTACCCCACACCGGGGAGCTGTTTTTT
cdr3_aa: CASSLPHTGELFF

d_call: -
v_call: TRBV7-2
j_call: TRBJ2-1
clone_size: many
cdr3_nt: TGTGCCAGCAGGTCTGAAAGACTAGGGGACAATGAGCAGTTCTTC
cdr3_aa: CASRSERLGDNEQFF

d_call: -
v_call: TRBV20-1
j_call: TRBJ2-7
clone_size: many
cdr3_nt: TGCAGTGCGGACGGTTTTCGGGCAAACGCCTCCTACGAGCAGTACTTC
cdr3_aa: CSADGFRANASYEQYF

d_call: -
v_call: TRBV6-5
j_call: TRBJ1-1
clone_size: many
cdr3_nt: TGTGCCAGCAGTTACGCGAGGGTGAACACTGAAGCTTTCTTT
cdr3_aa: CASSYARVNTEAFF

d_call: -
v_call: TRBV5-1
j_call: TRBJ2-5
clone_size: many
cdr3_nt: TGCGCCAGCAGCTTGAACGAGGGTGGTACCCAGTACTTC
cdr3_aa: CASSLNEGGTQYF

d_call: -
v_call: TRBV20-1
j_call: TRBJ2-1
clone_size: many
cdr3_nt: TGCAGTGCACAAAAGGGGGGCGAGCAGTTCTTC
cdr3_aa: CSAQKGGEQFF

d_call: TRBD1
v_call: TRBV10-3
j_call: TRBJ2-2
clone_size: many
cdr3_nt: TGTGCCATCAGTGACGGAACAGGGGGAATCACCGGGGAGCTGTTTTTT
cdr3_aa: CAISDGTGGITGELFF

d_call: TRBD1
v_call: TRBV7-2
j_call: TRBJ2-7
clone_size: many
cdr3_nt: TGTGCCAGCAGCTATATGACAGGGACCTACGAGCAGTACTTC
cdr3_aa: CASSYMTGTYEQYF

d_call: TRBD1
v_call: TRBV5-1
j_call: TRBJ1-1
clone_size: many
cdr3_nt: TGCGCCAGCAGCCGACAGGGGGAGAACACTGAAGCTTTCTTT
cdr3_aa: CASSRQGENTEAFF

d_call: TRBD2
v_call: TRBV28
j_call: TRBJ2-7
clone_size: many
cdr3_nt: TGTGCCAGCCGATTAGCGGGAGATGGTTACGAGCAGTACTTC
cdr3_aa: CASRLAGDGYEQYF

d_call: TRBD1
v_call: TRBV12-3/TRBV12-4
j_call: TRBJ1-4
clone_size: many
cdr3_nt: TGTGCCAGCAGTCCTCAGGGGGCCAGAGAAAAACTGTTTTTT
cdr3_aa: CASSPQGAREKLFF

d_call: TRBD2
v_call: TRBV20-1
j_call: TRBJ2-1
clone_size: many
cdr3_nt: TGCAGTGCTATGGGGGGGAATGAGCAGTTCTTC
cdr3_aa: CSAMGGNEQFF

d_call: TRBD1
v_call: TRBV2
j_call: TRBJ1-2
clone_size: -
cdr3_nt: TGTGCCAGCAGGGAGGGACAGAACTATGGCTACACCTTC
cdr3_aa: CASREGQNYGYTF

d_call: TRBD2
v_call: TRBV10-3
j_call: TRBJ2-1
clone_size: many
cdr3_nt: TGTGCCATCAGTCCAGGGACAGGAACTAGCGGGAGCTCCTACAATGAGCAGTTCTTC
cdr3_aa: CAISPGTGTSGSSYNEQFF

d_call: -
v_call: TRBV9
j_call: TRBJ2-7
clone_size: many
cdr3_nt: TGTGCCAGCAGCCCGTCGGGGCGGGCAGTTTCCTACGAGCAGTACTTC
cdr3_aa: CASSPSGRAVSYEQYF

d_call: -
v_call: TRBV3-1
j_call: TRBJ1-5
clone_size: many
cdr3_nt: TGTGCCAGCAGCCAAGATCAGGGGCGCCATCAGCCCCAGCATTTT
cdr3_aa: CASSQDQGRHQPQHF

d_call: TRBD2
v_call: TRBV6-6
j_call: TRBJ2-5
clone_size: many
cdr3_nt: TGTGCCAGCAGTCTCACTAGCGTGGAGACCCAGTACTTC
cdr3_aa: CASSLTSVETQYF

d_call: -
v_call: TRBV27
j_call: TRBJ2-6
clone_size: many
cdr3_nt: TGTGCCAGCAGGCCAAGCTCTGGGGCCAACGTCCTGACTTTC
cdr3_aa: CASRPSSGANVLTF

d_call: -
v_call: TRBV5-1
j_call: TRBJ2-5
clone_size: many
cdr3_nt: TGCGCCAGCAGCTCCGGAGCGGCGGGTGTCCAAGAGACCCAGTACTTC
cdr3_aa: CASSSGAAGVQETQYF

d_call: -
v_call: TRBV2
j_call: TRBJ2-7
clone_size: many
cdr3_nt: TGTGCCAGCAGTGACCGCGGGGGCGGCTCCTACGAGCAGTACTTC
cdr3_aa: CASSDRGGGSYEQYF

d_call: TRBD2
v_call: TRBV20-1
j_call: TRBJ2-1
clone_size: -
cdr3_nt: TGCAGTGCTAGAGTTCCTGGAGCGGGGGCCTTCTTC
cdr3_aa: CSARVPGAGAFF

d_call: -
v_call: TRBV3-1
j_call: TRBJ1-1
clone_size: many
cdr3_nt: TGTGCCAGCAGCGGGGGCGGGGGGACCACTGAAGCTTTCTTT
cdr3_aa: CASSGGGGTTEAFF

d_call: -
v_call: TRBV20-1
j_call: TRBJ1-5
clone_size: many
cdr3_nt: TGCAGTGCTAGACGAACGGCAAGAGCAGGTTCTAATCAGCCCCAGCATTTT
cdr3_aa: CSARRTARAGSNQPQHF